This passage covers 7 T cell receptor beta chains from one sample sequenced in a study of T-cell memory formation after mild COVID-19. Via MiXCR, TCRdb re-called the 5' RACE reads, giving one row per CDR3 protein. The sample holds under 550,000 distinct CDR3 sequences, 15% to 20% seen once. The sequenced material came from PBMCs or a T cell subset sorted from them (not recorded which). The receptors derive from a man younger than 35 who had mild COVID-19 (a few samples of this study predate the infection). Cell type and time point are not known.

This clonotype was detected a few times. The chain links TRBV20-1 to TRBJ2-7, with TRBD2 identical over 8 bases. Germline-derived CDR1 and CDR2 are DFQATT and SNEGSKA (reference sequence). The CDR3 consists of 12 residues. V lost 6 bases and J lost 2; bases outside the gene matches: 3. Here the CDR3 DNA reads TGCAGTGCGACTAGCGCCGCCTACGAGCAGTACTTC. Residues: CSATSAAYEQYF.

This clonotype was found a few times. The V gene is TRBV6-2 or TRBV6-3, the J gene TRBJ2-6, with D possibly matching TRBD1 (5 bases). Germline CDR1 reads MNHEY; CDR2 reads SVGEGT. The CDR3 length is 18 residues. The ends were cut back, 1 base at V and 2 bases at J, with 15 bases in the middle. The CDR3, as DNA: TGTGCCAGCAGTTACTTTTCAGGGAAAGTTGCTGGGGCCAACGTCCTGACTTTC. This translates into CASSYFSGKVAGANVLTF.

On this clonotype: A much larger clone lies a single base off, so this may be a read error. V usage is TRBV15 and J usage is TRBJ1-5; the D gene is possibly TRBD1 (5 bases). This CDR3 has 15 amino acids. Germline V gene sequence: CDR1 LNHNV, CDR2 YYDKDF (reference sequence). The CDR3 is CATSRWKGSSQPKHF. CDR3 nucleotide sequence: TGTGCCACCAGCAGATGGAAGGGGTCAAGTCAGCCCAAGCATTTT.

J is TRBJ2-1 and V is TRBV29-1; TRBD2 matches at 7 bases. CDR3 size: 15 residues. Per the germline V gene, CDR1 is SQVTM and CDR2 is ANQGSEA. V dropped 6 bases and J dropped 2; count of bases not matched to a gene: 10. The CDR3: CSVGRAGGTYNEQFF. CDR3 DNA sequence: TGCAGCGTCGGGCGGGCCGGGGGGACCTACAATGAGCAGTTCTTC.

The chain has TRBV18 and TRBJ1-1; no firm D call. This CDR3 has 13 residues. V was cut by 3 bases and J by 7 bases, with 12 bases left in between. The germline gives CDR1 KGHSH, CDR2 LQKENI. The CDR3 spells CASSPGRDVEAFF. The CDR3 DNA reads as TGTGCCAGCTCACCTGGACGTGACGTTGAAGCTTTCTTT.

The chain joins TRBV11-2 to TRBJ1-2, with D perhaps matching TRBD1 (5 bases). Germline-derived CDR1 and CDR2 are SGHAT and FQNNGV. This CDR3 contains 14 residues. V lost 4 bases and J lost 2, with 11 bases in between. This chain's CDR3 is CASSSRSGNYGYTF. DNA for the CDR3: TGTGCCAGCAGCTCCCGATCAGGGAACTATGGCTACACCTTC. Variable domain in full (rest from reference TRBV11-2 and TRBJ1-2): EAGVAQSPRYKIIEKRQSVAFWCNPISGHATLYWYQQILGQGPKLLIQFQNNGVVDDSQLPKDRFSAERLKGVDSTLKIQPAKLEDSAVYLCASSSRSGNYGYTFGSGTRLTVV.

This clonotype appeared a few times. The rearrangement uses TRBV6-5 and TRBJ2-2; D might be TRBD1 (5 bases). From germline, CDR1 is MNHEY and CDR2 SVGAGI. This CDR3 comprises 14 residues. V gave up 6 bases and J gave up 4 bases, with 12 bases separating them. DNA of the CDR3: TGTGCCAGCAGATACCAGGGTGGCACCGGGGAGCTGTTTTTT. Translation gives CASRYQGGTGELFF.